A selection of T cell receptor beta chains follows, all from one sample in a study of blood T cell repertoires in COVID-19. The method was immunoSEQ multiplex PCR; TCRdb's version includes in-frame clones alone and lacks a portion of them. The data hold 150,000 to 200,000 clones, with about four fifths observed a single time. The sequencing sample was made of peripheral blood. The receptors derive from an elderly woman with acute or convalescent COVID-19. Each CDR3 is given with its conserved first and last residue. A D gene is named only where the DNA matches it firmly. Clone size, where shown, is once, few, many, or a class for clones that have expanded.

>TRBJ1-5|.|.|TRBV19
TGTGCCAGTAGCCCCCTTCTGGGGGGAAATCAGCCCCAGCATTTT
CASSPLLGGNQPQHF
>TRBJ1-2|.|.|TRBV18
TGTGCCAGCTCACCACCGGGGGCGGTCTGGCGGGGCTACACCTTC
CASSPPGAVWRGYTF
>TRBJ2-7|TRBD1|.|TRBV5-1
TGCGCCAGCAGCTTGTGGGGGACAGGGTACGAGCAGTACTTC
CASSLWGTGYEQYF
>TRBJ2-4|TRBD1|.|TRBV10-3
TGTGCCATCAGTGAGGGGACAGTTTTAAACATTCAGTACTTC
CAISEGTVLNIQYF
>TRBJ1-1|.|.|TRBV28
TGTGCCAGCCGACAGTTACCCCGCCTTGAAGCTTTCTTT
CASRQLPRLEAFF
>TRBJ1-5|TRBD1|once|TRBV7-8
TGTGCCAGCAGCCGGCAGGGGGATCAGCCCCAGCATTTT
CASSRQGDQPQHF
>TRBJ2-1|.|few|TRBV10-1
TGCGCCAGCAGTGGTGGCACAGGGGGGGATGAGCAGTTCTTC
CASSGGTGGDEQFF
>TRBJ1-2|.|.|TRBV15
TGTGCCACCAGCAGAGAGTCCCTCTACACCTTC
CATSRESLYTF
>TRBJ1-3|.|.|TRBV4-2
TGTGCCAGCAGCCAGGGGCGGGGAAACACCATATATTTT
CASSQGRGNTIYF
>TRBJ1-5|.|.|TRBV6-5
TGTGCCAGCAGTAACGCAGGGTCAACTCAGCCCCAGCATTTT
CASSNAGSTQPQHF
>TRBJ1-4|.|.|TRBV5-8
TGTGCCAGCAGCCGGACAGCTTTTAATGAAAAACTGTTTTTT
CASSRTAFNEKLFF
>TRBJ2-2|.|.|TRBV11-3
TGTGCCAGCAGCCCGTGGACAGGGGAGCTGTTTTTT
CASSPWTGELFF
>TRBJ1-5|TRBD1|few|TRBV19
TGTGCCAGTAGTATAGCGCACAGGGGTCCTAATCAGCCCCAGCATTTT
CASSIAHRGPNQPQHF
>TRBJ2-2|TRBD1|.|TRBV28
TGTGCCAGCCTCCCCTGGGGACAGGGCACCGGGGAGCTGTTTTTT
CASLPWGQGTGELFF
>TRBJ2-3|.|.|TRBV5-4
TGTGCCAGCAGCTTGGAAGTAGGGGTGTATACGAATACGCAGTATTTT
CASSLEVGVYTNTQYF
>TRBJ1-1|TRBD1|.|TRBV3-1/TRBV3-2
TGTGCCAGCAGCTACGGGACAGCAGGGACTGAAGCTTTCTTT
CASSYGTAGTEAFF
>TRBJ2-2|.|few|TRBV10-1
TGCGCCACCGCCAAGGGGACTGGGAACACCGGGGAGCTGTTTTTT
CATAKGTGNTGELFF
>TRBJ2-2|TRBD1|few|TRBV2
TGTGCCAGCGGCCGGGACAGGGGTTTCACCGGGGAGCTGTTTTTT
CASGRDRGFTGELFF
>TRBJ2-2|.|.|TRBV21-1
TGTGCCAGCACCCCGACGCAGACAGAGCAGAACACCGGGGAGCTGTTTTTT
CASTPTQTEQNTGELFF
>TRBJ1-1|.|.|TRBV27
TGTGCCAGCCCCTTCCCCTTCACAGTCGGTGAAGCTTTCTTT
CASPFPFTVGEAFF
>TRBJ2-1|TRBD2|.|TRBV19
TGTGCCAGTAGTCGGGGACTAGGACCCACATCCTACAATGAGCAGTTCTTC
CASSRGLGPTSYNEQFF
>TRBJ1-3|TRBD1|.|TRBV28
TGTGCCAGCAGTTTATGGGGACAGGGGGTTGGAAACACCATATATTTT
CASSLWGQGVGNTIYF
>TRBJ1-2|.|.|TRBV29-1
TGCAGCGTTCATTTCGACAGAACCAGCTACACCTTC
CSVHFDRTSYTF
>TRBJ2-1|.|.|TRBV21-1
.
CASSKIWAGGASYNEQFF
>TRBJ1-5|.|.|TRBV7-7
TGTGCTAGCAGCTTAGGGGAGGGAGGCAATCAGCCCCAGCATTTT
CASSLGEGGNQPQHF
>TRBJ1-4|TRBD1|.|TRBV5-1
TGCGCCAGCAGGCTACTTACAGGGGGCCAGGAAAAACTGTTTTTT
CASRLLTGGQEKLFF
>TRBJ1-5|TRBD1|.|TRBV30
TGTGCCTGGAGTTCCGGGACAGGGGGCCATAGCAATCAGCCCCAGCATTTT
CAWSSGTGGHSNQPQHF
>TRBJ2-1|.|.|TRBV9
TGTGCCAGCAGCGCTCGTCGCAGCTCCTACAATGAGCAGTTCTTC
CASSARRSSYNEQFF
>TRBJ2-7|TRBD1|.|TRBV18
TGTGCCAGCTCACTCGACAGGGCTCACGAGCAGTACTTC
CASSLDRAHEQYF
>TRBJ1-3|.|few|TRBV4-1
TGCGCCAGCAGCCGGGAGGGGAGGACTGGAAACACCATATATTTT
CASSREGRTGNTIYF
>TRBJ2-3|.|.|TRBV11-3
TGTGCCAGCAGCTTGGGGCGTAGCACAGATACGCAGTATTTT
CASSLGRSTDTQYF
>TRBJ2-1|TRBD2|few|TRBV27
TGTGCCAGCAGCTTCTTTAGCGGGAGGGCGGGGAATGAGCAGTTCTTC
CASSFFSGRAGNEQFF
>TRBJ2-7|TRBD1|.|TRBV7-2
TGTGCCAGCAGCACCGGGACAGCGAGCTCCTACGAGCAGTACTTC
CASSTGTASSYEQYF
>TRBJ2-5|TRBD1|.|TRBV5-8
TGTGCCAGCAGCAGACAGGGGGCGGTCTACCAAGAGACCCAGTACTTC
CASSRQGAVYQETQYF